This T cell receptor beta chain was observed in a study of beta chain features in type 1 diabetes. V lost 3 bases and J lost 7; bases outside the gene matches: 15. The CDR3 length is 17 residues. In germline, CDR1 is SGDLS, CDR2 YYNGEE. Reverse transcribing all isolated RNA meant expressed TCRB transcripts were sequenced. The table came from immunoSEQ multiplex PCR; TCRdb's copy has only in-frame clones and leaves some out. The sample records about 370,000 clones, less than 15% being singletons. The rearrangement uses TRBV9 and TRBJ2-1; 8 bases agree with TRBD2. Material: naive CD4+ T cells from blood. This TCR derives from a woman aged 18-35 years in good health. The CDR3 here is CASSGWTSPDFRNEQFF. DNA of the CDR3: TGTGCCAGCAGCGGATGGACTAGCCCAGACTTCCGAAATGAGCAGTTCTTC.